The T cell receptor beta chain under discussion was sequenced for a study of blood T cell repertoires in COVID-19. TCRdb's table, derived via immunoSEQ multiplex PCR, lists solely in-frame clones and lacks some. The sample has some 100,000 clones, 91% seen once. The V gene's germline CDR1 is SGHRS and CDR2 YFSETQ. J gave up 1 base and V 7 bases, and 13 bases lay outside the gene matches. The CDR3 spans 17 residues. V gene TRBV5-1 combines with J gene TRBJ2-2, with 7 bases that match TRBD1. Input material: peripheral blood. The source is a man in his fifties or sixties with acute or convalescent COVID-19. CDR3 bases: TGCGCCAGCTCCCCTAGGGGGCAGCGCGTGAACACCGGGGAGCTGTTTTTT. It is translated as CASSPRGQRVNTGELFF.